The 20 T cell receptor beta chains given below trace back to one sample, sequenced in a study of T cells after somatic rescue of genetic block. Profiling relied on immunoSEQ multiplex PCR, and the TCRdb table lists in-frame clones only, not all of them. Altogether fewer than 15,000 clones are present, around three quarters being singletons, with the ten largest covering more than 20%. What was sequenced was peripheral blood mononuclear cells (PBMCs). These receptors came from a boy aged 5-17 years.

This clone was picked up a small number of times. V usage is TRBV5-1 and J usage is TRBJ2-7; 15 nucleotides agree with TRBD2. The V segment lost 4 bases and the J segment 4 bases; nucleotides outside the gene matches: 3. The length of the CDR3 is 15 residues. Looked up from germline, CDR1 is SGHRS and CDR2 is YFSETQ. The CDR3 here is CASSGGLAGGYEQYF. The DNA of the CDR3 is TGCGCCAGCAGCGGCGGACTAGCGGGAGGGTACGAGCAGTACTTC.

The V call is TRBV6-6, the J call TRBJ2-7; D gene ambiguous. The CDR3 length is 11 residues. Germline CDR1 reads MNHNY; CDR2 reads SVGAGI (reference sequence). V lost 5 bases and J 4 bases, leaving 6 bases between the germline ends. The CDR3 loop is CASSTPYEQYF. CDR3 in DNA: TGTGCCAGCAGTACTCCTTACGAGCAGTACTTC.

This clone was seen a few times. CDR3 region: CASSPGTVQETQYF. In nucleotides, the CDR3 is TGCGCCAGCAGCCCAGGGACAGTGCAAGAGACCCAGTACTTC. The rearrangement joins TRBV4-1 to TRBJ2-5; 7 nucleotides align to TRBD1. The J segment lost 2 bases and the V segment lost 4 bases, leaving 4 bases of the junction unmatched. Per the germline V gene, CDR1 is MGHRA and CDR2 is YSYEKL. The CDR3 has 14 residues.

The CDR3, as DNA: TGTGCCTGGAACGGGGGGGACAGGGGAAATTCACCCCTCCACTTT. Its protein is CAWNGGDRGNSPLHF. V is TRBV30 and J is TRBJ1-6, with TRBD1 matching 10 bases. The J segment lost 7 bases and the V segment lost 4 bases, leaving 7 bases of the junction unmatched. CDR1 and CDR2 from the germline V gene are GTSNPN and SVGIG (reference sequence). The CDR3 length is 15 residues.

This clone was seen more than once but under ten times. The rearrangement joins TRBV4-1 to TRBJ2-3; TRBD2 aligns across 10 bases. This CDR3 has 17 amino acids. Per germline, CDR1 MGHRA and CDR2 YSYEKL. V shed 1 base and J 3 bases; nucleotides not matched to a gene: 7. CDR3 amino acids: CASSQVKLAGGTDTQYF. The CDR3 nucleotides are TGCGCCAGCAGCCAAGTCAAATTAGCGGGAGGAACAGATACGCAGTATTTT.

The chain links TRBV11-3 to TRBJ2-2, with D possibly being TRBD1 or TRBD2 (5 bases each). CDR1 is SGHNT and CDR2 is YENEEA in the germline V gene. The CDR3 sequence is 17 residues long. The V end was cut by 5 bases, the J end by 1 base, with 17 bases between. The CDR3 is CASSPSSGSRNTGELFF. CDR3 nucleotide sequence: TGTGCCAGCAGCCCTAGTTCAGGGAGCCGGAACACCGGGGAGCTGTTTTTT.

This sequence joins TRBV6-1 and TRBJ1-1; 10 positions agree with TRBD1. V lost 4 bases and J lost 3; bases outside the gene matches: 8. The CDR3 runs to 16 residues. The V gene's germline CDR1 is MNHNS and CDR2 SASEGT. For the CDR3, the DNA is TGTGCCAGCAGTGTACGGAGACAGGGGGCAGACACTGAAGCTTTCTTT. Encoded protein: CASSVRRQGADTEAFF.

The chain employs TRBV30 and TRBJ2-2; possible D gene TRBD2, 6 bases. CDR3 length: 13 residues. Germline V CDR1 and CDR2: GTSNPN, SVGIG (reference sequence). V gave up 2 bases and J gave up 6 bases, with 10 bases separating them. The CDR3, as DNA: TGTGCCTGGAGTTTCGGAGGGGCCGGGGAGCTGTTTTTT. The encoded protein is CAWSFGGAGELFF. The whole variable domain, remainder taken from reference TRBV30 and TRBJ2-2, is SQTIHQWPATLVQPVGSPLSLECTVEGTSNPNLYWYRQAAGRGLQLLFYSVGIGQISSEVPQNLSASRPQDRQFILSSKKLLLSDSGFYLCAWSFGGAGELFFGEGSRLTVL.

This clone was recorded a few times. The chain links TRBV5-1 to TRBJ1-1; weak D call: TRBD1 (6 bases). This CDR3 region has 15 residues. Germline V gives CDR1 SGHRS, CDR2 YFSETQ. V dropped 3 bases and J dropped 1 base, with 13 bases sitting between them. CDR3 nucleotide sequence: TGCGCCAGCAGCTCCCTACAGGGAACGAACACTGAAGCTTTCTTT. Its translation is CASSSLQGTNTEAFF.

This clone showed up just once. The CDR3 protein is CASSLSGPSYNEQFF. The CDR3 DNA reads as TGTGCCAGCAGCCTTAGCGGGCCTTCCTACAATGAGCAGTTCTTC. The chain uses TRBV11-3 and TRBJ2-1, with 7 bases lining up with TRBD2. The CDR3 sequence is 15 residues long. Per the germline V gene, CDR1 is SGHNT and CDR2 is YENEEA. V trimming: 5 bases; J trimming: 1 base; junction bases outside the gene matches: 5. Full variable domain (missing parts from reference TRBV11-3 and TRBJ2-1): EAGVVQSPRYKIIEKKQPVAFWCNPISGHNTLYWYLQNLGQGPELLIRYENEEAVDDSQLPKDRFSAERLKGVDSTLKIQPAELGDSAVYLCASSLSGPSYNEQFFGPGTRLTVL.

The chain has TRBV5-1 and TRBJ1-4, with TRBD1 as a possible D gene (5 bases). This CDR3 is built from 15 residues. CDR1 is SGHRS and CDR2 is YFSETQ in the germline V gene. Trimming shortened V by 2 bases and J by 8 bases, and 16 bases separated the two germline ends. CDR3 in DNA: TGCGCCAGCAGCTTCGGGCAGGGAAGGAGAGAAAAACTGTTTTTT. It encodes CASSFGQGRREKLFF.

This clone was seen a few times. The chain links TRBV4-3 to TRBJ2-5; weak D call: TRBD2 (7 bases). V shed 0 bases and J shed 5 bases, with 13 bases lying between them. Germline loops: CDR1 LGHNA, CDR2 YSLEER. The CDR3 extends over 15 amino acids. CDR3: CASSQEGGLRETQYF. The CDR3 DNA is TGCGCCAGCAGCCAAGAGGGGGGGCTACGGGAGACCCAGTACTTC.

The chain recombines TRBV6-6 with TRBJ1-2; D call uncertain. Germline V lookup: CDR1 MNHNY, CDR2 SVGAGI (reference sequence). V was pared by 3 bases and J by 8 bases, with 16 bases between. The CDR3 extends over 14 amino acids. In DNA, the CDR3 is TGTGCCAGCAGTTATACTTCCGCCCTACGAGGCTACACCTTC. This translates into CASSYTSALRGYTF.

This chain joins TRBV15 and TRBJ2-1; 11 nucleotides agree with TRBD2. V dropped 3 bases and J dropped 7; count of bases not matched to a gene: 5. Germline CDR1 and CDR2: LNHNV and YYDKDF (reference sequence). The CDR3 totals 15 residues. The chain's CDR3 is CATSRGSGGANEQFF. The CDR3 DNA sequence: TGTGCCACCAGCAGGGGTAGCGGGGGGGCGAATGAGCAGTTCTTC.

The chain joins TRBV20-1 to TRBJ2-1, with a tentative D call TRBD2 (5 bases). Germline lookup yields CDR1 DFQATT and CDR2 SNEGSKA (reference sequence). V lost 2 bases to trimming and J lost 9 bases, with 8 bases between them. This CDR3 spans 11 amino acids. CDR3: CSARPSREQFF. Written as DNA, the CDR3 is TGCAGTGCTAGACCTAGCCGTGAGCAGTTCTTC.

V and J are TRBV6-4 and TRBJ2-2; 7 positions agree with TRBD2. J was trimmed by 1 base and V by 6 bases; bases with no gene match: 11. CDR1 and CDR2 from the germline V gene are MRHNA and SNTAGT. The length of the CDR3 is 17 residues. CDR3 DNA: TGTGCCAGCAGCACCCATACTAGCGAGGGGAACACCGGGGAGCTGTTTTTT. Its translation: CASSTHTSEGNTGELFF.

By sample share, this clone is medium-sized. The chain links TRBV7-9 to TRBJ2-1; 10 bases align to TRBD1. V was pared by 1 base and J by 8 bases, with 8 bases of the junction left unmatched. Germline lookup yields CDR1 SEHNR and CDR2 FQNEAQ (reference sequence). CDR3 size: 16 residues. DNA for the CDR3: TGTGCCAGCAGCTTAGTTAGTGGGGACAGGGGAGATGAGCAGTTCTTC. Protein: CASSLVSGDRGDEQFF.

The rearrangement links TRBV9 to TRBJ2-1; 11 bases agree with TRBD2. This CDR3 is built from 16 residues. From germline, CDR1 is SGDLS and CDR2 YYNGEE. Losses at the gene ends were 4 bases for V and 5 bases for J; bases not matched to a gene: 8. The CDR3 sequence: CASSFLTSGGNNEQFF. The CDR3 coding sequence is TGTGCCAGCAGCTTCTTAACTAGCGGGGGCAACAATGAGCAGTTCTTC.

V and J are TRBV29-1 and TRBJ2-7; 7 positions match TRBD1. This CDR3 has 12 amino acids. V lost 5 bases and J lost 1; bases outside the gene matches: 2. Per germline, CDR1 SQVTM and CDR2 ANQGSEA. This CDR3 reads CSVRQGSYEQYF. The DNA of the CDR3 is TGCAGCGTTCGACAGGGATCCTACGAGCAGTACTTC.

V is TRBV6-5 and J is TRBJ2-7; D is ambiguous. The CDR3 is 14 residues long. Germline CDR1 MNHEY, CDR2 SVGAGI. V lost 2 bases and J lost 2, with 10 bases in between. The CDR3 protein is CASSYGQPPYEQYF. For the CDR3, the DNA is TGTGCCAGCAGTTACGGGCAGCCCCCCTACGAGCAGTACTTC.